The clone carrying this T cell receptor (beta chain) was counted once. The antigen remains unidentified. Cultured CD4+ T cell DNA underwent sequencing with the Oncomine TCR Beta short-read assay. TCRdb fed the PCR reads into MiXCR, producing one record per CDR3 protein. Among about 12,000 distinct CDR3 sequences listed, around half were seen once. These data are taken from a study of vaccination and CD4 T cells after COVID-19. Treatment: roughly ten-day PBMC culture with coronavirus spike peptide pools or control peptides (ViraFEST assay). The sequence was collected from a human donor who had recovered from COVID-19. The specimen sequenced was CD4+ T cells from blood, cultured in vitro.

CDR3 protein: CASSSTGVGSGNTIYF. The CDR3 nucleotides read TGTGCCAGCAGCTCAACTGGGGTAGGCTCTGGAAACACCATATATTTT. The V gene is TRBV5-6, the J gene TRBJ1-3; D is uncertain. Germline-derived CDR1 and CDR2 are SGHDT and YYEEEE. Between the trimmed V and J ends, which lost 3 bases and 0 bases, there was a span of 13 bases. The CDR3 extends over 16 amino acids. Full variable domain (remainder filled in from reference TRBV5-6 and TRBJ1-3): DAGVTQSPTHLIKTRGQQVTLRCSPKSGHDTVSWYQQALGQGPQFIFQYYEEEERQRGNFPDRFSGHQFPNYSSELNVNALLLGDSALYLCASSSTGVGSGNTIYFGEGSWLTVV.